This T cell receptor (beta chain) was observed in a study of CD8 T cells and mutated HIV epitopes (dated by TCRdb to about 2021). Study-level background: Except for one subject, all chronically infected subjects were naive to antiretroviral therapy. The epitopes were TL10, KY11, RF10 and TY8. The study sequenced single-cell TCR alpha/beta chains of CD8+ T cells specific for non-adapted (NAE) and adapted (AE) forms of four HIV Nef epitopes. The same epitope was not tested in every subject, and RF10 alone was examined in both acute and chronic HIV infection. About seven chronically HIV-infected subjects and a few acutely HIV-infected subjects made up the cohort. Only a subset of the roughly 150 screened subjects met the criteria for sorting epitope-specific T cells.

With regard to this clonotype: What this receptor recognizes is not known. Germline and junction disagree at one end, which may indicate a read error.

Counted from cysteine to phenylalanine, this CDR3 has 13 amino acids. The read is trimmed to its CDR3 DNA, 39 bases read in frame from base 1. In the germline V gene, CDR1 corresponds to SGHRS and CDR2 to YFSETQ. This sample's time point label indicates: sampled during chronic HIV-1 infection. Peptide stimulation included anti-CD28 and anti-CD49d co-stimulation, and activated CD8+ T cells were sorted as CD69+CD137+. KY11-specific CD8+ T cells were identified only by peptide stimulation because HLA class I tetramers were unavailable for this epitope. To obtain activated CD8+ T cells, PBMCs were stimulated overnight, for roughly 18 hours, with NAE or AE peptide at about 1 ug/mL. Peripheral blood mononuclear cells were isolated from leukapheresis or whole blood by Ficoll density gradient separation and then cryopreserved. Single CD8+ T cells were sorted on a BD FACS Aria III into 96-well plates containing lysis buffer.

Study-wide conclusions, independent of this receptor: Single-reactive CD8+ T cells appeared only in acutely infected subjects, which suggests possible clonal selection between acute and chronic infection. In chronic infection, almost complete overlap appeared to be present between the CD8+ TCR repertoires recognising the NAE and AE forms, indicating that the clonotypes were largely cross-reactive. Multiple alpha and beta chain CDR3s were present in some wells, and only cells that had both an alpha chain and a beta chain were included. The authors acknowledged that the main limitations were the small number of subjects and how diverse the clinical presentations of those subjects were. Higher clonality was observed in dual tetramer+ cells from chronic subjects than in those from acute subjects (mean difference 0.31), although the study was underpowered for detection of a significant difference.

The library was built by means of single-cell sequencing. Single-cell cDNA was made with a method adapted from Smart-seq2 and MARS-Seq that used oligo-dT primers carrying well-specific UMIs and KAPA HiFi first-round PCR. Pooled first-round products underwent nested PCR with template-switch oligo forward primers and barcoded reverse primers specific to the TCR alpha and beta chains. Products were purified with AMPure XP, indexed with TruSeq adapters, and quantified with the KAPA Universal qPCR Library Quantification Kit. TCR libraries were sequenced on an Illumina MiSeq with 2x300 bp paired-end chemistry. The authors processed their data as follows. After quality filtering, reads were demultiplexed to their wells, mapped onto the TCRA and TCRB loci, and assigned to clonotypes using MiXCR, with analysis then done in VGAS. TCR data were deconvoluted with a modified VDJfasta platform. An analysis of CDR3 overlap between plates ruled out large-scale cross-plate contamination. Clonality was calculated as one minus the ratio of unique productive CDR3s to total productive CDR3s. In TCRdb, the public reads were trimmed at Q25 with fastp and aligned with MiXCR, with productive beta chains retained. Every entry covers one CDR3 protein and lists the most common genes and DNA from its rows. The V and J calls and clone size are TCRdb's, not the authors'. This sample gives about 590 distinct CDR3 sequences in total; 46% of them show up just once. The ten largest clones add up to 71% of the sample.

The rearrangement joined TRBV5-1 to TRBJ2-5; TRBD2 might be the D gene, on 6 matching bases. The clonotype was recovered from a woman aged 18-29 years with HIV-1 infection. The source was CD8+ T cells from blood cultured with a non-adapted viral peptide, collected during chronic HIV-1 infection. The sample's cell subset or site label is to be understood as: CD69+CD137+ cells after non-adapted KY11 peptide stimulation. The nucleotide sequence is given as TGCGCCGGCAGCACAGACAACGGGGAGGCCCAGTACTTC. Translation gives CAGSTDNGEAQYF.